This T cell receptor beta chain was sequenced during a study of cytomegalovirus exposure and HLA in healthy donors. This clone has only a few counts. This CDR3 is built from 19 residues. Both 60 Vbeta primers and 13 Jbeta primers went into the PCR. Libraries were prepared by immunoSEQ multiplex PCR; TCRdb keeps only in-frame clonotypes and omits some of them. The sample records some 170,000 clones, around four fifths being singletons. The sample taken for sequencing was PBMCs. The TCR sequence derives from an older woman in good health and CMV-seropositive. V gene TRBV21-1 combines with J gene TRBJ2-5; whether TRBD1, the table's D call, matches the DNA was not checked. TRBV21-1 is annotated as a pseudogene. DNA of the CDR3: TGTGCCAGCAGCAAAGACCTGGGACAGGGGGCGGGTGTACCAGAGACCCAGTACTTC. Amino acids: CASSKDLGQGAGVPETQYF.